The 22 T cell receptor beta chains given below trace back to one sample, sequenced in a study of T cells after yellow fever vaccination. One entry per CDR3 protein, called by TCRdb with MiXCR from the 5' RACE reads. Here the sample spans 300,000 to 400,000 distinct CDR3 sequences, approximately 13% being singletons. Sequenced here: CD4+ T cells sorted from PBMCs, sampled 15 days after the yellow fever booster vaccination. These receptors were obtained from a man aged 18 to 30 who received the YFV17D yellow fever vaccine.

The rearrangement links TRBV6-5 to TRBJ1-4; D unresolved. Germline V lookup: CDR1 MNHEY, CDR2 SVGAGI. There are 14 residues in the CDR3. Trimming took 5 bases from V and 6 from J, leaving 13 bases between them. The CDR3 nucleotides read TGTGCCAGCAGTACATCCGGGGAGCATGAAAAACTGTTTTTT. Its translation is CASSTSGEHEKLFF.

This clonotype was picked up a small number of times. The chain links TRBV29-1 to TRBJ1-3; D might be TRBD1 (6 bases). V was trimmed by 4 bases and J by 0 bases, leaving 7 bases between them. CDR3 length: 13 amino acids. Per the germline V gene, CDR1 is SQVTM and CDR2 is ANQGSEA. The CDR3 nucleotides are TGCAGCGTTGGGACAGCCTCTGGAAACACCATATATTTT. Translating gives CSVGTASGNTIYF.

The sample holds a few counts of this clonotype. This chain links TRBV5-1 with TRBJ2-5; a possible D gene is TRBD1 (5 bases). The V gene lost 7 bases and the J gene lost 0 bases, with 10 bases spanning the gap. Per germline, CDR1 SGHRS and CDR2 YFSETQ. This CDR3 spans 13 amino acids. The CDR3 coding sequence is TGCGCCAGCCAGGGTCAGAACCAAGAGACCCAGTACTTC. Its translation: CASQGQNQETQYF.

To note about this clonotype: Its ends do not fully match the called genes, so a read error is possible. V usage is TRBV12-3 or TRBV12-4 and J usage is TRBJ2-1; D uncertain. The CDR3 runs 17 residues. The CDR3 DNA reads as TGTTCCAGCAGCCGCCCAAGTAGGATGAGCCCCTACAATGAGCAGTTCTTC. Translated, it gives CSSSRPSRMSPYNEQFF.

The CDR3 nucleotides read TGTGCCAGCAGCCGAACAAACCCGGAGGAGACCCAGTACTTC. Translation: CASSRTNPEETQYF. The genes are TRBV12-3 or TRBV12-4 and TRBJ2-5; D not resolved. This CDR3 has 14 residues. Trimming left V 6 bases short and J 5 bases short, with 16 bases between.

The chain couples TRBV6-1 to TRBJ2-7; D is uncertain. CDR3 length equals 13 residues. Trimming left V 5 bases short and J 2 bases short, with 10 bases between. Germline V gene sequence: CDR1 MNHNS, CDR2 SASEGT. Written as DNA, the CDR3 is TGTGCCAGCAGTCAGGACGGAGCCTACGAGCAGTACTTC. Encoded protein: CASSQDGAYEQYF.

This clonotype was observed a few times. The chain is built from TRBV7-2 and TRBJ2-5; a weak D match, TRBD2 (7 bases). V was shortened by 5 bases and J by 4 bases, with 14 bases between the two germline ends. The germline V gene has CDR1 SGHTA and CDR2 FQGNSA. This CDR3 comprises 14 residues. The CDR3 spells CASSTEGGRETQYF. CDR3 in DNA: TGTGCCAGCAGCACTGAGGGGGGGCGAGAGACCCAGTACTTC.

This clonotype has only a few counts. V usage is TRBV3-1 and J usage is TRBJ1-5, with no clear D. Per germline, CDR1 LGHDT and CDR2 YNNKEL (reference sequence). The CDR3 sequence is 13 residues long. The V gene lost 2 bases and the J gene lost 6 bases, with 8 bases spanning the gap. CDR3 sequence (DNA): TGTGCCAGCAGCCAATCTCGGTTTCAGCCCCAGCATTTT. Its protein is CASSQSRFQPQHF.

The chain combines TRBV4-3 with TRBJ1-1, with 8 bases matching TRBD1. J was trimmed by 2 bases and V by 7 bases; bases with no gene match: 6. This CDR3 comprises 14 residues. Germline V gene data show CDR1 as LGHNA and CDR2 as YSLEER. CDR3 nucleotide sequence: TGCGCCAGCAACGCCGGGACAGGAAACACTGAAGCTTTCTTT. Translated, it gives CASNAGTGNTEAFF.

The chain joins TRBV6-6 to TRBJ1-2, with D possibly matching TRBD1 (5 bases). The CDR3 loop spans 13 amino acids. Trimming pared 7 bases from V and 6 bases from J, leaving 15 bases between. Germline V CDR1 and CDR2: MNHNY, SVGAGI (reference sequence). The CDR3 DNA reads as TGTGCCAGCATCGAAGGGGAGGAGCATGGCTACACCTTC. Residues: CASIEGEEHGYTF.

The chain employs TRBV9 and TRBJ2-2; TRBD2 might be the D (6 bases). The CDR3 extends over 14 amino acids. CDR1 SGDLS and CDR2 YYNGEE come from the germline V gene. Trimming removed 3 bases from V and 4 bases from J, with 10 bases in between. This CDR3 reads CASSAGRGTGELFF. The CDR3 region has the DNA TGTGCCAGCAGCGCCGGGCGGGGCACCGGGGAGCTGTTTTTT.

This chain uses TRBV24-1 with TRBJ1-5; 7 bases match TRBD1. J gave up 5 bases and V 4 bases, and 4 bases lay outside the gene matches. Germline V gives CDR1 KGHDR, CDR2 SFDVKD. This CDR3 contains 14 residues. CDR3 DNA: TGTGCCACCAGTGACCCGGGGACAGATCAGCCCCAGCATTTT. Translating it yields CATSDPGTDQPQHF.

This clonotype was observed once. The V call is TRBV20-1, the J call TRBJ1-3; 9 bases align to TRBD1. J gave up 14 bases and V 6 bases, and 11 bases lay outside the gene matches. The CDR3 covers 12 residues. Germline-derived CDR1 and CDR2 are DFQATT and SNEGSKA (reference sequence). CDR3 in DNA: TGCAGTGCAAGCCACAGGGGGCCTACCCTATATTTT. This encodes CSASHRGPTLYF.

The chain joins TRBV5-5 to TRBJ2-7; 15 bases match TRBD2. The trim removed 4 bases at V and 1 base at J, leaving 9 bases unmatched. The CDR3 runs 18 residues. Germline V CDR1 and CDR2: SGHKS, YYEKEE (reference sequence). CDR3 sequence (DNA): TGTGCCAGCAGCCTGGGACTAGCGGGGGGCCTGACGTCCTACGAGCAGTACTTC. Its protein product is CASSLGLAGGLTSYEQYF.

The V and J genes are TRBV20-1 and TRBJ2-7; the D gene is possibly TRBD2 (6 bases). CDR1 is DFQATT, CDR2 SNEGSKA, per germline (reference sequence). V was pared by 6 bases and J by 2 bases, with 14 bases between. The CDR3 contains 13 residues. CDR3 region: CSAVRGYAYEQYV. In DNA, the CDR3 is TGCAGTGCGGTACGGGGGTATGCCTACGAGCAGTACGTC.

This clonotype was seen more than once but under ten times. This sequence joins TRBV6-5 and TRBJ2-1, with D perhaps TRBD1 (6 bases). The CDR3 extends over 15 amino acids. Trimming removed 5 bases at V and 7 bases at J, with 18 bases between. Germline CDR1 and CDR2: MNHEY and SVGAGI. The CDR3 protein is CASSTTGPKGNEQFF. In DNA, the CDR3 is TGTGCCAGCAGTACAACAGGGCCGAAGGGGAATGAGCAGTTCTTC.

This clonotype turned up a few times. V gene TRBV27 combines with J gene TRBJ2-1, with 8 positions matching TRBD2. J gave up 7 bases and V 8 bases, and 10 bases lay outside the gene matches. Germline CDR1 and CDR2: MNHEY and SMNVEV (reference sequence). The CDR3 contains 14 residues. CDR3 loop: CASAFRGGKNEQFF. CDR3 bases: TGTGCCAGCGCCTTTCGCGGGGGGAAGAATGAGCAGTTCTTC.

The CDR3 DNA sequence: TGTGCCAGCACCCCATCCAGGACAGCCTACGAGCAGTACTTC. It specifies CASTPSRTAYEQYF. The chain combines TRBV6-2 or TRBV6-3 with TRBJ2-7; weak D call: TRBD1 (6 bases). Germline V gene sequence: CDR1 MNHEY, CDR2 SVGEGT. CDR3 length equals 14 residues. V lost 7 bases, J lost 2 bases, and 15 bases lay in between.

The CDR3 region is CASSLGYSSYNEQFF. The CDR3, as DNA: TGTGCCAGCAGCTTAGGATATAGCTCCTACAATGAGCAGTTCTTC. This chain links TRBV7-2 with TRBJ2-1; D gene unclear. Germline V CDR1 and CDR2: SGHTA, FQGNSA. Trimming took 1 base from V and 0 from J, leaving 7 bases between them. This CDR3 spans 15 amino acids.

The CDR3 region is CASSQGRGLNTEAFF. DNA for the CDR3: TGTGCCAGCAGCCAAGGCAGGGGGCTGAACACTGAAGCTTTCTTT. V and J are TRBV3-2 and TRBJ1-1; TRBD1, the D gene given by the table, was not confirmed from the DNA. TRBV3-2 is a pseudogene locus. The CDR3 loop spans 15 amino acids.

This clonotype was detected a few times. This chain connects TRBV24-1 to TRBJ1-1; no firm D call. CDR1 and CDR2 from the germline V gene are KGHDR and SFDVKD. The CDR3 is 11 residues long. Trimming cost V 9 bases and J 5 bases, with 9 bases left between them. In DNA, the CDR3 is TGTGCCACCGCCACCGAAACTGAAGCTTTCTTT. As protein: CATATETEAFF.

The rearrangement uses TRBV11-2 and TRBJ2-1, with 9 positions matching TRBD2. The ends lost 3 bases at V and 3 bases at J; junction bases unmatched: 6. Germline V gives CDR1 SGHAT, CDR2 FQNNGV. The CDR3 is 16 amino acids. Here the CDR3 DNA reads TGTGCCAGCAGCTTGGTCCTAGCGGGGCTCTACAATGAGCAGTTCTTC. It encodes CASSLVLAGLYNEQFF.